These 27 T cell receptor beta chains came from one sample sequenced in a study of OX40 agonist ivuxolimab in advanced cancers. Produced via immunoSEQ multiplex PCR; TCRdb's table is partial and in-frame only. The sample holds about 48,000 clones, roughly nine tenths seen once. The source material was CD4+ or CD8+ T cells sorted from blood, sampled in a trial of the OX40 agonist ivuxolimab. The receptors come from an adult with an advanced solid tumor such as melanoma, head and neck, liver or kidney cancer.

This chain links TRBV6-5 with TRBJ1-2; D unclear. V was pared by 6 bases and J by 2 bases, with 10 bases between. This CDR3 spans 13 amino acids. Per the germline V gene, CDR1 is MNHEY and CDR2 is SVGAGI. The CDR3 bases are TGTGCCAGCAGGGAGACCGTGAACTATGGCTACACCTTC. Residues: CASRETVNYGYTF.

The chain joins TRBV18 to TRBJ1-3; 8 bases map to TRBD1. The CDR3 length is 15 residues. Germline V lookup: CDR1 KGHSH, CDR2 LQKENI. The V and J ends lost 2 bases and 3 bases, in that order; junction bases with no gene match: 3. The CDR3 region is CASSPSGGRGNTIYF. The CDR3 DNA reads TGTGCCAGCTCACCATCAGGGGGCCGTGGAAACACCATATATTTT.

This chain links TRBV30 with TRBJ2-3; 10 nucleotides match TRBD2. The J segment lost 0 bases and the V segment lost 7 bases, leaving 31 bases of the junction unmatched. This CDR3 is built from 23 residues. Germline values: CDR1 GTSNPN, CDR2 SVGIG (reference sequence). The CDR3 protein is CASLGALAGRGGKLGGSTDTQYF. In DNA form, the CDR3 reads TGTGCCTCTCTGGGGGCACTAGCGGGACGAGGTGGTAAGTTAGGGGGTAGCACAGATACGCAGTATTTT. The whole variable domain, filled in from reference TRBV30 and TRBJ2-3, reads SQTIHQWPATLVQPVGSPLSLECTVEGTSNPNLYWYRQAAGRGLQLLFYSVGIGQISSEVPQNLSASRPQDRQFILSSKKLLLSDSGFYLCASLGALAGRGGKLGGSTDTQYFGPGTRLTVL.

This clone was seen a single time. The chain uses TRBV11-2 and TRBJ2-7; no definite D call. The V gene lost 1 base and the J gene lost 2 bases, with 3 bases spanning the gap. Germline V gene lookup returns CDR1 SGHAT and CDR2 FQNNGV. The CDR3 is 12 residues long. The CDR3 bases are TGTGCCAGCAGCTTAGGTACCTACGAGCAGTACTTC. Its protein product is CASSLGTYEQYF.

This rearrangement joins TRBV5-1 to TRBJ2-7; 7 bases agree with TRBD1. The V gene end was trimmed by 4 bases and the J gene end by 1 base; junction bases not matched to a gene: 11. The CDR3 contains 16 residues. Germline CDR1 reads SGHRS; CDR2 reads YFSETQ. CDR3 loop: CASSQGPRQGSYEQYF. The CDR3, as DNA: TGCGCCAGCAGCCAAGGCCCGCGACAGGGTTCCTACGAGCAGTACTTC. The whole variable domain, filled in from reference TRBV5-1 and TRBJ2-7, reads KAGVTQTPRYLIKTRGQQVTLSCSPISGHRSVSWYQQTPGQGLQFLFEYFSETQRNKGNFPGRFSGRQFSNSRSEMNVSTLELGDSALYLCASSQGPRQGSYEQYFGPGTRLTVT.

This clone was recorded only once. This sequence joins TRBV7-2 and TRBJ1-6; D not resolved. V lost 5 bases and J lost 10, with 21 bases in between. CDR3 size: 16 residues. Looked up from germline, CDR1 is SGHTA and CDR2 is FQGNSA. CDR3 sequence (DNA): TGTGCCAGCAGCCTAGTCCCCACGGCCGAGGGATCACCCCTCCACTTT. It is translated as CASSLVPTAEGSPLHF.

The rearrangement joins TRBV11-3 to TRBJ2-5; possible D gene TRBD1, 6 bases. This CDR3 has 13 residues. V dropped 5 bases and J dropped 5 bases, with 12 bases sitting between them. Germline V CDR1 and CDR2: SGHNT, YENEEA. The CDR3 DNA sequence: TGTGCCAGCAGCATCAGGGGTGGGGAGACCCAGTACTTC. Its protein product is CASSIRGGETQYF.

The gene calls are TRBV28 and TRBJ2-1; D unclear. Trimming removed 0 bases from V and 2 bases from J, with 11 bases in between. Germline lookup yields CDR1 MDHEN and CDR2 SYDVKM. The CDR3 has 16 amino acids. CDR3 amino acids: CASSLWGSLTYNEQFF. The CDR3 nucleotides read TGTGCCAGCAGTTTATGGGGCAGTCTGACCTACAATGAGCAGTTCTTC.

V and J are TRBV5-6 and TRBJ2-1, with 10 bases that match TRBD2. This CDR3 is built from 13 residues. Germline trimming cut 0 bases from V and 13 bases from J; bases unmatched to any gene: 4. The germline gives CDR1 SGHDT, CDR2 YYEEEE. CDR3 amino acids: CASSLGLAGLQFF. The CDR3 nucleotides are TGTGCCAGCAGCTTGGGACTAGCGGGTTTACAGTTCTTC.

CDR3 in amino acids: CASSLFPGNSPGANVLTF. Here the CDR3 DNA reads TGTGCCAGCAGCTTATTCCCAGGGAACTCGCCTGGGGCCAACGTCCTGACTTTC. This chain connects TRBV7-3 to TRBJ2-6; a weak D match, TRBD1 (5 bases). This CDR3 contains 18 residues. Germline V CDR1 and CDR2: SGHTA, FQGTGA. Trimming removed 2 bases from V and 2 bases from J, with 16 bases in between.

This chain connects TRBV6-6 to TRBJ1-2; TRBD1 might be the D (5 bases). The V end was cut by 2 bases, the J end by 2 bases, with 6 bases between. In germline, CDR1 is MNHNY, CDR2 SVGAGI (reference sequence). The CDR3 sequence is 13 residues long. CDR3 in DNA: TGTGCCAGCAGTTACGGGGGAAACTATGGCTACACCTTC. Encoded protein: CASSYGGNYGYTF.

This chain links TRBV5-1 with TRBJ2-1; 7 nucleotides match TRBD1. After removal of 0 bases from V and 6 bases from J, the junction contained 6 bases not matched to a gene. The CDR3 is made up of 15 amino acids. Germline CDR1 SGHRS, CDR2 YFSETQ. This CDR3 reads CASSLETGKINEQFF. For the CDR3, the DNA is TGCGCCAGCAGCTTGGAGACAGGGAAGATCAATGAGCAGTTCTTC.

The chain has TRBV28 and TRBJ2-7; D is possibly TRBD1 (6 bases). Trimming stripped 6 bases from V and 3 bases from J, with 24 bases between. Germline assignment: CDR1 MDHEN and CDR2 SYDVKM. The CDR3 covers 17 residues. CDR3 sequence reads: CASSSTYPARGVYEQYF. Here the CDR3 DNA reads TGTGCCAGCAGCTCCACGTACCCGGCCAGGGGAGTCTACGAGCAGTACTTC.

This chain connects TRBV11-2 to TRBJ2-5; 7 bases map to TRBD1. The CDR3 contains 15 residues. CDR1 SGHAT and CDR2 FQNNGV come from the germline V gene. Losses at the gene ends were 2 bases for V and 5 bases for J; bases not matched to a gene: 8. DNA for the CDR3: TGTGCCAGCAGCTTATTTACAGGGGCCGGGGAGACCCAGTACTTC. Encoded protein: CASSLFTGAGETQYF.

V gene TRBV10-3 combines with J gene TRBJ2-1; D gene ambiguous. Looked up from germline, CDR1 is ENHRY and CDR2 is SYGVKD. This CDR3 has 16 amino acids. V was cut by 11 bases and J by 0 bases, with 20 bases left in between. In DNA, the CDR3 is TGTGCCGGATCATCGTTGGCGGCCTCCTCCTACAATGAGCAGTTCTTC. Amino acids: CAGSSLAASSYNEQFF.

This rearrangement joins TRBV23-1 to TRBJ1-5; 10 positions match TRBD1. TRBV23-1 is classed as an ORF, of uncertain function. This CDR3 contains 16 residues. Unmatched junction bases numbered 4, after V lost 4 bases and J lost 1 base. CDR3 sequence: CASSRGGQGSNQPQHF. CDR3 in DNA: TGCGCCAGCAGTCGAGGGGGACAGGGGAGCAATCAGCCCCAGCATTTT.

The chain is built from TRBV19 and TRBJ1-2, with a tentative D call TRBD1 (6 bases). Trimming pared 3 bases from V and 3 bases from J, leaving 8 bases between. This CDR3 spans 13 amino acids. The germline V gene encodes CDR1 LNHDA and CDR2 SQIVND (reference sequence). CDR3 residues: CASSIAGDYGYTF. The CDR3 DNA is TGTGCCAGTAGTATCGCAGGGGACTATGGCTACACCTTC.

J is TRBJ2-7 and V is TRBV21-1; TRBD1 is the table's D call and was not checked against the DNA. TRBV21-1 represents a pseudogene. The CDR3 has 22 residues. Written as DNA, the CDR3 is TGTGCCAGCAGCAACTTTCCCACACTCCGGGACAGGGTTCGGGAATGTCCGTACGAGCAGTACTTC. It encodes CASSNFPTLRDRVRECPYEQYF.

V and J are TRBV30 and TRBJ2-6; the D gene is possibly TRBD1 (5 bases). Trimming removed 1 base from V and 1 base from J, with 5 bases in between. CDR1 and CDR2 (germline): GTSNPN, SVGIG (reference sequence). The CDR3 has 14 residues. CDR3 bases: TGTGCCTGGAGTGCAGGGTCTGGGGCCAACGTCCTGACTTTC. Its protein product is CAWSAGSGANVLTF. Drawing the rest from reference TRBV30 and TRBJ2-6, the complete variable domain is SQTIHQWPATLVQPVGSPLSLECTVEGTSNPNLYWYRQAAGRGLQLLFYSVGIGQISSEVPQNLSASRPQDRQFILSSKKLLLSDSGFYLCAWSAGSGANVLTFGAGSRLTVL.

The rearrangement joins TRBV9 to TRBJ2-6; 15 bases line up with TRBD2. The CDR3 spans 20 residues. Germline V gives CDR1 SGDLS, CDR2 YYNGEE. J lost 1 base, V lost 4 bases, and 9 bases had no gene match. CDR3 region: CASSKQGLAGGQSGANVLTF. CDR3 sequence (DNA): TGTGCCAGCAGCAAGCAGGGACTAGCGGGAGGCCAATCTGGGGCCAACGTCCTGACTTTC. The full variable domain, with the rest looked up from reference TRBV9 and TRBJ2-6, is DSGVTQTPKHLITATGQRVTLRCSPRSGDLSVYWYQQSLDQGLQFLIQYYNGEERAKGNILERFSAQQFPDLHSELNLSSLELGDSALYFCASSKQGLAGGQSGANVLTFGAGSRLTVL.

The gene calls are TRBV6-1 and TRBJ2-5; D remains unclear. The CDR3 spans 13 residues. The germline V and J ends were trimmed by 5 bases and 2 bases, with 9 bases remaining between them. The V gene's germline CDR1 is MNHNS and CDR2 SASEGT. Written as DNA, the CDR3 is TGTGCCAGCAGTAACAGCGAACAAGAGACCCAGTACTTC. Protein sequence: CASSNSEQETQYF.

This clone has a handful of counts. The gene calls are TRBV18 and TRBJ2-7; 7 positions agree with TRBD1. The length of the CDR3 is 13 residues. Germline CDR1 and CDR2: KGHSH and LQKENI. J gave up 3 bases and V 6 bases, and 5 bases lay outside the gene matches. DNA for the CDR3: TGTGCCAGCTCCGAGACAGGGATCTACGAGCAGTACTTC. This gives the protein CASSETGIYEQYF.

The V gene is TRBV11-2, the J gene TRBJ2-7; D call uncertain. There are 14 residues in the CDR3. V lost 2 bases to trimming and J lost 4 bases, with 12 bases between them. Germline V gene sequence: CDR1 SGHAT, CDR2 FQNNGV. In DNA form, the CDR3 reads TGTGCCAGCAGCTTATGGAGTAGCCGGTACGAGCAGTACTTC. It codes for CASSLWSSRYEQYF.

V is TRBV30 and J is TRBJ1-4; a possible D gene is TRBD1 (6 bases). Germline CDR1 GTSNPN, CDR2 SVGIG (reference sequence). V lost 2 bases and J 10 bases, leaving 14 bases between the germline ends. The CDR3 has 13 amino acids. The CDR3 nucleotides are TGTGCCTGGAGTCACCAAGGGGGACGAAAACTGTTTTTT. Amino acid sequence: CAWSHQGGRKLFF.

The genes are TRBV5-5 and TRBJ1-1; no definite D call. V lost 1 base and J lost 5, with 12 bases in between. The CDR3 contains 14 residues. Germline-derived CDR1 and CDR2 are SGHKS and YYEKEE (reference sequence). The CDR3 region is CASSLWAGETEAFF. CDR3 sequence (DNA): TGTGCCAGCAGCTTGTGGGCAGGAGAGACTGAAGCTTTCTTT.

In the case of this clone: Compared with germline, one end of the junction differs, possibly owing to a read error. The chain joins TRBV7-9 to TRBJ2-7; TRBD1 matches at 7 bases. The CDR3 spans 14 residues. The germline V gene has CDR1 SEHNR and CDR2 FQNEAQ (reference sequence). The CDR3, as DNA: TGTGTCAGCAGCGTCAACAGGGGAGTAGGCGAGCAGTACTTC. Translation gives CVSSVNRGVGEQYF.

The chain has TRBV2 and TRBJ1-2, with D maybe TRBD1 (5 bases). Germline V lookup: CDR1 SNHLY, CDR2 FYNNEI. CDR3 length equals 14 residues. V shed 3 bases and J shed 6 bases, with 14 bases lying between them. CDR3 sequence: CASSDWGNGDGYTF. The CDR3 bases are TGTGCCAGCAGTGATTGGGGGAACGGCGATGGCTACACCTTC.